Only one count was recorded for the clone carrying this T cell receptor (beta chain). Its matching antigen is unknown. The source of the sample is a study of cytomegalovirus exposure and HLA in healthy donors. Donors were drawn from the approximately 120-subject validation cohort, separate from the roughly 700-subject first cohort. The CDR3 totals 16 residues. CDR1 LNHNV and CDR2 YYDKDF come from the germline V gene (reference sequence). The V end lost 0 bases, the J end lost 7 bases, and 16 bases lay between the germline ends. Overall study findings and caveats: A few chains tied to CMV proved CMV antigen-specific in vitro. The authors enumerated over 150 TCR beta chains as linked to cytomegalovirus. Accounts indicate the classifier identified cytomegalovirus status with strong specificity and sensitivity.

Only in-frame clones appear in the TCRdb table, and some are missing; sequencing was by immunoSEQ multiplex PCR. The data show approximately 300,000 clones, about 85% seen once. The source material was PBMCs. The chain is built from TRBV15 and TRBJ2-1, with D perhaps matching TRBD2 (6 bases). The receptor's source is a woman aged 30 to 39 in good health and CMV-seropositive. The CDR3 sequence: CATSRDRGQGGNEQFF. DNA for the CDR3: TGTGCCACCAGCAGAGATAGAGGGCAGGGAGGAAATGAGCAGTTCTTC. The variable domain in full, with the rest retrieved from reference TRBV15 and TRBJ2-1, is DAMVIQNPRYQVTQFGKPVTLSCSQTLNHNVMYWYQQKSSQAPKLLFHYYDKDFNNEADTPDNFQSRRPNTSFCFLDIRSPGLGDTAMYLCATSRDRGQGGNEQFFGPGTRLTVL.